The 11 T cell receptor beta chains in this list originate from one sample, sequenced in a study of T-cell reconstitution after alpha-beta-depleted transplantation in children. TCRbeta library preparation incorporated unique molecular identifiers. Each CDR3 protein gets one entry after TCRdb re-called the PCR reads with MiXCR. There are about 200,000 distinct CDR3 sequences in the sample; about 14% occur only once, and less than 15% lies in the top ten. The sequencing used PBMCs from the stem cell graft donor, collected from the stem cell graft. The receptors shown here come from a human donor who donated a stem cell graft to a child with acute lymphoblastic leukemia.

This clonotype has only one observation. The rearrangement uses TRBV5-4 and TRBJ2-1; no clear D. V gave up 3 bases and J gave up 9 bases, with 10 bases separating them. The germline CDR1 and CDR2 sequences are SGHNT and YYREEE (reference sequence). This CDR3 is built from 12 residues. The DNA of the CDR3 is TGTGCCAGCAGCTCAGCTGTAAGTGAGCAGTTCTTC. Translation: CASSSAVSEQFF.

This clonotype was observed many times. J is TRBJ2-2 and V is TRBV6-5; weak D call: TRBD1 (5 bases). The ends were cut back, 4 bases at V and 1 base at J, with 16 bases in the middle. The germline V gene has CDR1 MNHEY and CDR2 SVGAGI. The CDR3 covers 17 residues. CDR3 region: CASSLLGDRLNTGELFF. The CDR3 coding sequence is TGTGCCAGCAGTTTATTGGGTGACAGACTGAACACCGGGGAGCTGTTTTTT.

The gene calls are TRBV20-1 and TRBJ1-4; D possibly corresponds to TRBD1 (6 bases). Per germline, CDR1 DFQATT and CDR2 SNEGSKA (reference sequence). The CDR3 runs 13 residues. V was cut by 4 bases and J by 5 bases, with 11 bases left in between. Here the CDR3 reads CSAKGQNNEKLFF. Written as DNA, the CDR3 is TGCAGTGCTAAAGGACAGAACAATGAAAAACTGTTTTTT.

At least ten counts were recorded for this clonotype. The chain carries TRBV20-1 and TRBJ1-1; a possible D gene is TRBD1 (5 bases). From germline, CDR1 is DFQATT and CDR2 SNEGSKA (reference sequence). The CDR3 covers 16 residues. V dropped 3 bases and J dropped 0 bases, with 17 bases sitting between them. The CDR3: CSASRRPGTLNTEAFF. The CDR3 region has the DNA TGCAGTGCTAGCAGGCGGCCTGGGACTCTGAACACTGAAGCTTTCTTT.

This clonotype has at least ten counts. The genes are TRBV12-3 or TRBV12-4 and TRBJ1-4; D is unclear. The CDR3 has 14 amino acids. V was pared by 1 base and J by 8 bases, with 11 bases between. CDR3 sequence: CASSLGTGEEKLFF. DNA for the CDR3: TGTGCCAGCAGTTTAGGTACGGGCGAGGAAAAACTGTTTTTT.

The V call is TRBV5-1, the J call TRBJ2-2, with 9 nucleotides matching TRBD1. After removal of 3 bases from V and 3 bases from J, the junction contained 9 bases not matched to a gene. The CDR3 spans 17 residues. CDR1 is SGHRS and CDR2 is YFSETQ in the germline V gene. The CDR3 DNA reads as TGCGCCAGCAGCTCGGCGTGGGACAGGGTAGACACCGGGGAGCTGTTTTTT. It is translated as CASSSAWDRVDTGELFF.

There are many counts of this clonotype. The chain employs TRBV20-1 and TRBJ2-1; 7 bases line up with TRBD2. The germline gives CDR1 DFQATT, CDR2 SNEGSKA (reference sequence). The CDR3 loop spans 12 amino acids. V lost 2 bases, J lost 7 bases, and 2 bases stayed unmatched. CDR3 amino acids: CSARTSANEQFF. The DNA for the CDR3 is TGCAGTGCTAGAACTAGCGCAAATGAGCAGTTCTTC.

The CDR3 coding sequence is TGCAGTGCAGACGCGATGGGGACTAGCGGGGACAATGAGCAGTTCTTC. This codes for CSADAMGTSGDNEQFF. V usage is TRBV20-1 and J usage is TRBJ2-1; TRBD2 aligns across 13 bases. Germline V gene lookup returns CDR1 DFQATT and CDR2 SNEGSKA (reference sequence). After removal of 6 bases from V and 5 bases from J, the junction contained 10 bases not matched to a gene. This CDR3 is 16 amino acids long.

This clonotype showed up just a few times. In DNA form, the CDR3 reads TGCAGCGTGAAGTGGGAGACCCAGTACTTC. Protein: CSVKWETQYF. This chain links TRBV29-1 with TRBJ2-5; unclear D gene. This CDR3 has 10 amino acids. The V end lost 6 bases, the J end lost 5 bases, and 7 bases lay between the germline ends. CDR1 is SQVTM, CDR2 ANQGSEA, per germline.

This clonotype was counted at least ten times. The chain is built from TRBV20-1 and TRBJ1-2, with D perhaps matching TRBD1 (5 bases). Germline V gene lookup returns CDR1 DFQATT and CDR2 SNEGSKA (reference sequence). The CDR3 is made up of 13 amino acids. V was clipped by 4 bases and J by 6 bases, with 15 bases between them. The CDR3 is CSAIPLRGHGYTF. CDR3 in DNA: TGCAGTGCTATTCCTTTGAGGGGCCATGGCTACACCTTC.

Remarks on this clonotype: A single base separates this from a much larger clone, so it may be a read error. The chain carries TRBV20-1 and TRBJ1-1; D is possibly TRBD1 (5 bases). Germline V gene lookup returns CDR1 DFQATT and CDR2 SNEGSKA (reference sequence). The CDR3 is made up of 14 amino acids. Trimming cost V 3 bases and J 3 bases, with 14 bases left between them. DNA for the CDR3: TGCAGTGCTAGTTATGCGGGAGGGGACACTGAAGCTTTCTTT. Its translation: CSASYAGGDTEAFF.